This T cell receptor beta chain was retrieved from a study of blood T cell repertoires in COVID-19. Study summary: There were acute and convalescent COVID-19 samples, and they came from the United States, Italy and Spain. The analysed material was cDNA or gDNA that came from T cells, B-cell-depleted T cells, or PBMCs.

In the study's own analysis: By means of reference gene primer amplification, nucleated cell counts were estimated. Data came from immunoSEQ multiplex PCR; TCRdb stores just in-frame clones and leaves some out. The V and J calls and clone size are taken from that table; D and trimming were inferred from the DNA. This sample has under 80,000 clones, with around 89% found just once. V was shortened by 4 bases and J by 4 bases, with 9 bases between the two germline ends. From germline, CDR1 is SNHLY and CDR2 FYNNEI. The CDR3 spans 13 residues. This TCR was sampled from a man in his sixties or seventies with active or convalescent COVID-19. J is TRBJ2-3 and V is TRBV2, with D perhaps TRBD1 (6 bases). The sample was peripheral blood. CDR3 sequence reads: CASSVPGADTQYF. The DNA of the CDR3 is TGTGCCAGCAGTGTTCCAGGGGCAGATACGCAGTATTTT.